This section outlines one TCR beta chain sequence together with its context. The data were obtained in a study of blood T cell repertoires in COVID-19. Study overall: Sample material is recorded as cDNA or gDNA derived from T cells, B-cell-depleted T cells, or PBMCs.

The CDR3 is made up of 15 amino acids. Deletions cut 4 bases from V and 10 bases from J, with 19 bases between. Germline V CDR1 and CDR2: MDHEN, SYDVKM. Measured with immunoSEQ multiplex PCR; TCRdb has only the in-frame clones, and not every one. Altogether a few hundred thousand clones are present, 84% being singletons, with the ten largest covering around 1.5%. V and J are TRBV28 and TRBJ1-4; D is ambiguous. Sequencing input: peripheral blood. This sequence was found in a woman aged 40 to 55 who had recovered from COVID-19. The CDR3 is CASSSTGVDVGKLFF. The CDR3 region has the DNA TGTGCCAGCAGTTCTACCGGGGTGGACGTAGGAAAACTGTTTTTT.